Presented here are 20 T cell receptor beta chains from one specimen sequenced in a study of cytomegalovirus exposure and HLA in healthy donors. This PCR relied on a set of 60 Vbeta primers and 13 Jbeta primers. Sequencing was performed with immunoSEQ multiplex PCR; in TCRdb, only in-frame clones are kept and a portion is missing. This table has under 130,000 clones, under 80% appearing once. Sequencing was done on a sample of PBMCs. These TCRs come from a woman under 30 in good health and CMV-seropositive.

DNA for the CDR3: TGTGCCAGCAGCTTTAGACAGGGGGGTAATTCACCCCTCCACTTT. The encoded protein is CASSFRQGGNSPLHF. J is TRBJ1-6 and V is TRBV7-9; 9 bases fit TRBD1. Germline values: CDR1 SEHNR, CDR2 FQNEAQ (reference sequence). The CDR3 consists of 15 residues. V shed 3 bases and J 6 bases; nucleotides not matched to a gene: 3. Full variable domain (rest looked up from reference TRBV7-9 and TRBJ1-6): DTGVSQNPRHKITKRGQNVTFRCDPISEHNRLYWYRQTLGQGPEFLTYFQNEAQLEKSRLLSDRFSAERPKGSFSTLEIQRTEQGDSAMYLCASSFRQGGNSPLHFGNGTRLTVT.

The chain has TRBV28 and TRBJ1-2; 8 bases map to TRBD1. CDR1 and CDR2 (germline): MDHEN, SYDVKM. CDR3 length: 14 amino acids. Unmatched junction bases numbered 9, after V lost 6 bases and J lost 6 bases. DNA for the CDR3: TGTGCCAGCAGAGCGGGACAGGTTGTCCATGGCTACACCTTC. Residues: CASRAGQVVHGYTF.

This clone was detected a few times. The CDR3: CASSVLGDSSGNTIYF. The CDR3 bases are TGTGCCAGCAGCGTATTGGGGGACAGCTCTGGAAACACCATATATTTT. The rearrangement links TRBV9 to TRBJ1-3; 7 nucleotides align to TRBD1. From germline, CDR1 is SGDLS and CDR2 YYNGEE. This CDR3 has 16 residues. The J segment lost 0 bases and the V segment lost 1 base, leaving 4 bases of the junction unmatched.

The V and J genes are TRBV6-5 and TRBJ2-7; the match to TRBD1 covers 7 bases. The germline V gene encodes CDR1 MNHEY and CDR2 SVGAGI. This CDR3 contains 12 residues. The ends lost 4 bases at V and 6 bases at J; junction bases unmatched: 3. The CDR3 spells CASSSSGGEQYF. CDR3 DNA: TGTGCCAGCAGTTCCTCAGGGGGCGAGCAGTACTTC.

This clone occurred a few times. The rearrangement joins TRBV30 to TRBJ1-3; 8 nucleotides match TRBD1. This CDR3 is 13 amino acids long. Germline assignment: CDR1 GTSNPN and CDR2 SVGIG (reference sequence). V lost 4 bases, J lost 9 bases, and 8 bases stayed unmatched. This CDR3 reads CAWTWDRRSTIYF. In nucleotides, the CDR3 is TGTGCCTGGACGTGGGACAGGCGAAGCACCATATATTTT.

This clone was counted between two and nine times. The CDR3 spells CASNRDRENSPLHF. CDR3 sequence (DNA): TGTGCCAGCAACCGGGACAGGGAGAATTCACCCCTCCACTTT. This rearrangement joins TRBV7-9 to TRBJ1-6, with 9 bases fitting TRBD1. CDR1 SEHNR and CDR2 FQNEAQ come from the germline V gene (reference sequence). Unmatched junction bases numbered 5, after V lost 7 bases and J lost 7 bases. The CDR3 extends over 14 amino acids.

The rearrangement uses TRBV7-9 and TRBJ2-1, with 9 bases matching TRBD2. This CDR3 is 15 amino acids long. The germline V gene encodes CDR1 SEHNR and CDR2 FQNEAQ (reference sequence). V was pared by 0 bases and J by 7 bases, with 4 bases of the junction left unmatched. This CDR3 reads CASSLAGLAVNEQFF. The DNA of the CDR3 is TGTGCCAGCAGCTTAGCGGGACTAGCTGTAAATGAGCAGTTCTTC.

The genes are TRBV5-5 and TRBJ1-3; maybe TRBD1 (6 bases). From germline, CDR1 is SGHKS and CDR2 YYEKEE (reference sequence). CDR3 length: 19 residues. Trimming took 0 bases from V and 1 from J, leaving 20 bases between them. In nucleotides, the CDR3 is TGTGCCAGCAGCTTGGAGGGGTATAATGGGGGACAATCTGGAAACACCATATATTTT. Its protein is CASSLEGYNGGQSGNTIYF.

In this sample, this clone turned up a few times. The chain links TRBV4-3 to TRBJ2-7, with TRBD1 as a possible D gene (6 bases). The CDR3 is 16 amino acids. The germline V and J ends were trimmed by 0 bases and 2 bases, with 14 bases remaining between them. CDR1 is LGHNA and CDR2 is YSLEER in the germline V gene. Here the CDR3 DNA reads TGCGCCAGCAGCCAAGAATTAGGGACACTTGCCTACGAGCAGTACTTC. Protein: CASSQELGTLAYEQYF.

The gene calls are TRBV5-8 and TRBJ2-1; D perhaps matches TRBD1 (6 bases). Trimming took off 4 bases at V and 4 bases at J, with 9 bases between the two ends. Germline V CDR1 and CDR2: SGHTS, YDEGEE. The CDR3 consists of 13 residues. The CDR3 is CASSRTDYNEQFF. CDR3 in DNA: TGTGCCAGCAGCCGGACAGATTACAATGAGCAGTTCTTC.

The genes are TRBV7-2 and TRBJ2-7; 13 bases match TRBD2. Losses at the gene ends were 4 bases for V and 5 bases for J; bases not matched to a gene: 8. CDR3 length equals 16 residues. Germline lookup yields CDR1 SGHTA and CDR2 FQGNSA. CDR3 amino acids: CASSSPGLAGFDEQYF. CDR3 bases: TGTGCCAGCAGCTCTCCGGGACTAGCGGGATTCGACGAGCAGTACTTC.

V and J are TRBV14 and TRBJ1-6; TRBD1 agrees at 10 bases. Trimming cost V 3 bases and J 2 bases; bases outside gene matches: 1. Germline V gene data show CDR1 as SGHDN and CDR2 as FVKESK. The CDR3 extends over 16 amino acids. The CDR3 protein is CASSHGQGAYNSPLHF. The CDR3 DNA is TGTGCCAGCAGCCATGGACAGGGGGCCTATAATTCACCCCTCCACTTT.

In this sample, this clone turned up a few times. The chain joins TRBV18 to TRBJ2-5, with TRBD1 matching 7 bases. Looked up from germline, CDR1 is KGHSH and CDR2 is LQKENI. V shed 3 bases and J 5 bases; nucleotides not matched to a gene: 9. This CDR3 region has 15 residues. The CDR3 region is CASSPSPTGLETQYF. For the CDR3, the DNA is TGTGCCAGCTCACCCTCTCCGACAGGGCTGGAGACCCAGTACTTC. Looking up the rest from reference TRBV18 and TRBJ2-5 gives the full variable domain: NAGVMQNPRHLVRRRGQEARLRCSPMKGHSHVYWYRQLPEEGLKFMVYLQKENIIDESGMPKERFSAEFPKEGPSILRIQQVVRGDSAAYFCASSPSPTGLETQYFGPGTRLLVL.

The rearrangement links TRBV9 to TRBJ1-2; D uncertain. Germline V CDR1 and CDR2: SGDLS, YYNGEE. V lost 0 bases and J lost 8, with 14 bases in between. The CDR3 spans 14 residues. The CDR3: CASSVGNGVGGYTF. The DNA for the CDR3 is TGTGCCAGCAGCGTAGGTAACGGGGTTGGGGGCTACACCTTC.

V usage is TRBV6-1 and J usage is TRBJ2-1, with D tentatively TRBD2 (6 bases). The length of the CDR3 is 14 residues. The ends were cut back, 7 bases at V and 5 bases at J, with 15 bases in the middle. Germline V CDR1 and CDR2: MNHNS, SASEGT. This chain's CDR3 is CASIIFAGNNEQFF. Written as DNA, the CDR3 is TGTGCCAGCATTATCTTTGCGGGGAACAATGAGCAGTTCTTC.

The chain couples TRBV30 to TRBJ2-7, with 7 bases matching TRBD1. The CDR3 is 13 residues long. Germline V CDR1 and CDR2: GTSNPN, SVGIG (reference sequence). J lost 3 bases, V lost 3 bases, and 5 bases had no gene match. The CDR3 loop is CAWRPGQNYEQYF. The CDR3 region has the DNA TGTGCCTGGAGGCCGGGACAGAACTACGAGCAGTACTTC.

This clone has more than one count but fewer than ten. The chain carries TRBV7-2 and TRBJ2-2, with TRBD1 matching over 8 bases. Trimming at V came to 2 bases and at J to 3 bases, leaving 2 bases not matched to a gene. The CDR3 has 15 amino acids. Germline CDR1 SGHTA, CDR2 FQGNSA. This chain's CDR3 is CASSLTQGDTGELFF. CDR3 nucleotide sequence: TGTGCCAGCAGCTTAACACAGGGGGACACCGGGGAGCTGTTTTTT.

The CDR3 sequence: CASSIIIAGGRNEQFF. The CDR3, as DNA: TGTGCCAGTAGTATAATCATAGCGGGAGGTAGAAATGAGCAGTTCTTC. The chain recombines TRBV19 with TRBJ2-1, with 10 bases that match TRBD2. Germline V gene sequence: CDR1 LNHDA, CDR2 SQIVND (reference sequence). V trimming: 2 bases; J trimming: 7 bases; junction bases outside the gene matches: 8. The CDR3 extends over 16 amino acids.

The chain combines TRBV5-4 with TRBJ1-1, with 7 bases matching TRBD1. The germline CDR1 and CDR2 sequences are SGHNT and YYREEE (reference sequence). The CDR3 covers 13 residues. V was pared by 7 bases and J by 5 bases, with 8 bases of the junction left unmatched. In DNA, the CDR3 is TGTGCCAGCGGTTACAGGGGTCGTACTGAAGCTTTCTTT. This gives the protein CASGYRGRTEAFF.

The chain links TRBV25-1 to TRBJ2-5, with 8 positions matching TRBD2. Looked up from germline, CDR1 is MGHDK and CDR2 is SYGVNS. V lost 3 bases to trimming and J lost 5 bases; unmatched junction nucleotides: 11. The CDR3 extends over 16 amino acids. The CDR3 nucleotides read TGTGCCAGCAGTGAGCCTCCGGAGCGGGGGCGGGAGACCCAGTACTTC. Residues: CASSEPPERGRETQYF.